This note documents a single T cell receptor (beta chain) sequence. Its antigen is still unknown. The PCR contained 60 Vbeta and 13 Jbeta primers. Sequencing was performed with immunoSEQ multiplex PCR; in TCRdb, only in-frame clones are kept and a portion is missing. Of 90,000 to 150,000 clones in the sample, 80% to 85% were seen once. This sample stems from a study of cytomegalovirus exposure and HLA in healthy donors. Notes on the study in general: Compared with the roughly 700-donor mean, an Asian-associated ancestry cluster reportedly had fewer N-insertions, according to a later analysis.

The germline V gene encodes CDR1 MNHEY and CDR2 SMNVEV (reference sequence). Trimming shortened V by 3 bases and J by 3 bases, and 17 bases separated the two germline ends. The CDR3 runs to 17 residues. The chain recombines TRBV27 with TRBJ2-2; maybe TRBD2 (6 bases). The sequencing input was PBMCs. This clonotype originated in a woman between 40 and 50 years old in good health and CMV-seronegative. This CDR3 is CASSLEGDLGYTGELFF. The CDR3 region has the DNA TGTGCCAGCAGTTTGGAGGGCGACTTGGGATACACCGGGGAGCTGTTTTTT.